One sample yielded the 3 T cell receptor beta chains listed below, sequenced in a study of blood T cells in healthy people across ages (dated by TCRdb to the mid-2010s). Libraries were prepared through 5' RACE. Sequencing used an Illumina HiSeq 2500. The second PCR ran for roughly 7 to 12 cycles and used a J-beta primer mix along with a sample-barcoded 5' primer. In-frame beta chains were kept once TCRdb had trimmed the public reads at Q25 with fastp and called clones with MiXCR. Duplicate CDR3 protein sequences are folded into a single record with the most common DNA and genes. This sample has about 1,600,000 distinct CDR3 sequences in its table, and 42% of those were observed once. The top ten hold roughly 7.9% of the sample. Sequenced material: blood. Receptors were obtained from a young woman in good health.

The chain combines TRBV20-1 with TRBJ2-1; D possibly corresponds to TRBD2 (6 bases). The CDR3 has 12 amino acids. Germline CDR1 reads DFQATT; CDR2 reads SNEGSKA (reference sequence). The V end was cut by 5 bases, the J end by 8 bases, with 13 bases between. CDR3 bases: TGCAGTGCTGATGGGCCGGGGGATGAGCAGTTCTTC. Translating gives CSADGPGDEQFF.

The CDR3 protein is CASSLRNANYEQYF. CDR3 nucleotide sequence: TGTGCCAGCAGCCTCCGGAACGCGAATTACGAGCAGTACTTC. The chain combines TRBV7-2 with TRBJ2-7; D ambiguous. Germline CDR1 is SGHTA and CDR2 is FQGNSA. There are 14 residues in the CDR3. V shed 5 bases and J shed 4 bases, with 15 bases lying between them. Complete variable domain (other parts from reference TRBV7-2 and TRBJ2-7): GAGVSQSPSNKVTEKGKDVELRCDPISGHTALYWYRQSLGQGLEFLIYFQGNSAPDKSGLPSDRFSAERTGGSVSTLTIQRTQQEDSAVYLCASSLRNANYEQYFGPGTRLTVT.

A few counts support this clonotype. The V gene is TRBV19, the J gene TRBJ1-2; TRBD1 matches at 8 bases. Losses at the gene ends were 4 bases for V and 6 bases for J; bases not matched to a gene: 10. This CDR3 is 15 amino acids long. Germline assignment: CDR1 LNHDA and CDR2 SQIVND (reference sequence). CDR3 region: CASSTRDRLMNGYTF. CDR3 nucleotide sequence: TGTGCCAGTAGTACCCGGGACAGGCTTATGAATGGCTACACCTTC. The full variable domain, with the rest looked up from reference TRBV19 and TRBJ1-2, is DGGITQSPKYLFRKEGQNVTLSCEQNLNHDAMYWYRQDPGQGLRLIYYSQIVNDFQKGDIAEGYSVSREKKESFPLTVTSAQKNPTAFYLCASSTRDRLMNGYTFGSGTRLTVV.